This TCR beta chain appears in the sequencing data of a study of CXCR3-negative and CXCR3-positive naive CD8 T cells. Overall study findings and caveats: Naive CXCR3-negative and CXCR3-positive cells had similar TRBV-TRBJ usage; memory differed. Naive cells that were CXCR3-positive had more hydrophobic TRB CDR3s (compared with CXCR3-negative naive cells). Diversity was high in both naive subsets and much lower in memory cells.

With UMI labels, 5' RACE was used to prepare the TRB cDNA libraries. TCRdb derives one entry per CDR3 protein from the 5' RACE reads, leaving out DNA. This sample's table reports 5,700 or so distinct CDR3 sequences. For this clonotype: As yet, its antigen is unknown.

CDR1 and CDR2 (germline): MGHRA, YSYEKL. CDR3 length: 15 amino acids. The TCR was taken from a human donor in good health. Some clones in this sample may be carry-over from other donors' samples. The J gene is TRBJ2-1, the V gene TRBV4-1; TCRdb reports TRBD2, a call that lacks DNA to check it against. Sequenced: naive CXCR3+ CD8+ T cells from blood. Subset here: CD45RO-CCR7+CD27+CD95- naive CD8+ T cells expressing CXCR3 (TNR3+). The CDR3 region is CASSQVSGRASEQFF.